One sample yielded the 20 T cell receptor beta chains listed below, sequenced in a study of radiation and T cells in renal cell carcinoma. Profiled with immunoSEQ multiplex PCR; TCRdb holds only in-frame clones, not every one. The data show 120,000 or so clones, 81% seen once. Time point meaning: blood 2 weeks post-SBRT. Indicated treatment: 15 Gy SBRT to primary tumor, nephrectomy 4 weeks later. The starting material was blood, obtained from a patient whose treatment included radiotherapy and nephrectomy. The receptor source for this set is a man aged 50-60 years with renal cell carcinoma.

The genes are TRBV9 and TRBJ2-2; D is unclear. V lost 4 bases, J lost 5 bases, and 6 bases lay in between. Germline V gives CDR1 SGDLS, CDR2 YYNGEE. The CDR3 loop spans 12 amino acids. The CDR3 DNA sequence: TGTGCCAGCAGCTCTCAAACCGGGGAGCTGTTTTTT. Translating it yields CASSSQTGELFF.

This clone was picked up a small number of times. This chain connects TRBV7-9 to TRBJ2-7, with D perhaps TRBD2 (5 bases). Trimming pared 1 base from V and 3 bases from J, leaving 10 bases between. Germline V gene lookup returns CDR1 SEHNR and CDR2 FQNEAQ (reference sequence). The CDR3 is 14 amino acids. In nucleotides, the CDR3 is TGTGCCAGCAGCTTAGTTGAGGGCCGCTACGAGCAGTACTTC. It translates to CASSLVEGRYEQYF. Full variable domain (rest looked up from reference TRBV7-9 and TRBJ2-7): DTGVSQNPRHKITKRGQNVTFRCDPISEHNRLYWYRQTLGQGPEFLTYFQNEAQLEKSRLLSDRFSAERPKGSFSTLEIQRTEQGDSAMYLCASSLVEGRYEQYFGPGTRLTVT.

V and J are TRBV6-1 and TRBJ1-1; tentative D call: TRBD1 (6 bases). Trimming shortened V by 1 base and J by 10 bases, and 13 bases separated the two germline ends. The CDR3 runs 13 residues. Germline CDR1 reads MNHNS; CDR2 reads SASEGT. CDR3: CASSEEPLGAAFF. Written as DNA, the CDR3 is TGTGCCAGCAGTGAAGAACCCCTGGGGGCAGCTTTCTTT.

The rearrangement links TRBV7-2 to TRBJ2-5; D is unclear. V lost 3 bases, J lost 9 bases, and 11 bases lay in between. This CDR3 contains 12 residues. CDR1 and CDR2 from the germline V gene are SGHTA and FQGNSA. The CDR3 DNA is TGTGCCAGCAGCTTCCCCGTGGAACCCCAGTACTTC. The encoded protein is CASSFPVEPQYF.

This clone showed up just once. This chain uses TRBV4-3 with TRBJ2-3, with no clear D. CDR3 length equals 13 residues. V gave up 1 base and J gave up 4 bases, with 6 bases separating them. Per germline, CDR1 LGHNA and CDR2 YSLEER. In DNA form, the CDR3 reads TGCGCCAGCAGCCAAGGTACGGCAGATACGCAGTATTTT. Translated, it gives CASSQGTADTQYF.

V gene TRBV6-5 combines with J gene TRBJ1-2; weak D call: TRBD1 (6 bases). Trimming removed 0 bases at V and 0 bases at J, with 11 bases between. CDR3 length equals 16 residues. Germline V gene sequence: CDR1 MNHEY, CDR2 SVGAGI. In DNA form, the CDR3 reads TGTGCCAGCAGTTACTCTACGGGGGCGGCTAACTATGGCTACACCTTC. Translation: CASSYSTGAANYGYTF.

The chain links TRBV7-9 to TRBJ2-1; maybe TRBD1 (5 bases). V was clipped by 0 bases and J by 0 bases, with 12 bases between them. The CDR3 sequence is 17 residues long. Per the germline V gene, CDR1 is SEHNR and CDR2 is FQNEAQ (reference sequence). This CDR3 is CASSLAVRASSYNEQFF. The CDR3 nucleotides read TGTGCCAGCAGCTTAGCTGTCAGGGCGAGCTCCTACAATGAGCAGTTCTTC.

The chain uses TRBV15 and TRBJ1-1; D might be TRBD1 (5 bases). Between the trimmed V and J ends, which lost 2 bases and 5 bases, there was a span of 18 bases. The CDR3 is made up of 16 amino acids. Germline V CDR1 and CDR2: LNHNV, YYDKDF (reference sequence). The DNA for the CDR3 is TGTGCCACCAGCAGAAGTAAAGGCAGGGTAGAAACTGAAGCTTTCTTT. As protein: CATSRSKGRVETEAFF.

The chain is built from TRBV4-3 and TRBJ2-2; possible D gene TRBD1, 5 bases. V dropped 1 base and J dropped 5 bases, with 20 bases sitting between them. The CDR3 is made up of 18 amino acids. CDR1 and CDR2 (germline): LGHNA, YSLEER. The CDR3: CASSQVGPGIVGTGELFF. The DNA of the CDR3 is TGCGCCAGCAGCCAAGTGGGGCCGGGTATAGTTGGAACCGGGGAGCTGTTTTTT.

The J gene is TRBJ2-2, the V gene TRBV7-8; TRBD2 aligns across 8 bases. V lost 5 bases to trimming and J lost 3 bases; unmatched junction nucleotides: 8. In germline, CDR1 is SGHVS, CDR2 FQNEAQ. CDR3 length equals 16 residues. The CDR3 bases are TGTGCCAGCAGCACTGAAGCGGGAGTGTACACCGGGGAGCTGTTTTTT. Its protein is CASSTEAGVYTGELFF.

This clone occurred a few times. This chain uses TRBV7-8 with TRBJ2-5; weak D call: TRBD1 (5 bases). This CDR3 comprises 15 residues. V was trimmed by 3 bases and J by 7 bases, leaving 18 bases between them. The germline V gene encodes CDR1 SGHVS and CDR2 FQNEAQ. CDR3 amino acids: CASSFQGSRAPTQYF. DNA for the CDR3: TGTGCCAGCAGCTTCCAGGGCTCCAGGGCCCCGACCCAGTACTTC.

This chain connects TRBV5-1 to TRBJ1-2, with D unclear. CDR1 SGHRS and CDR2 YFSETQ come from the germline V gene. The CDR3 has 13 amino acids. V lost 2 bases and J lost 8, with 13 bases in between. This CDR3 is CASSFLGSGGYTF. The CDR3 region has the DNA TGCGCCAGCAGCTTTTTAGGGTCTGGGGGCTACACCTTC.

V gene TRBV9 combines with J gene TRBJ2-7, with TRBD2 matching 9 bases. The CDR3 has 15 residues. V lost 0 bases to trimming and J lost 3 bases; unmatched junction nucleotides: 4. CDR1 is SGDLS and CDR2 is YYNGEE in the germline V gene. CDR3 bases: TGTGCCAGCAGCGTAGAGAATAGCGGGAGCTACGAGCAGTACTTC. The encoded protein is CASSVENSGSYEQYF.

Note on this clone: Other DNA sequences in the same sample also yield this CDR3. V and J are TRBV11-3 and TRBJ2-3, with TRBD1 identical over 10 bases. Trimming took 5 bases from V and 0 from J; bases not matched to a gene: 2. Germline-derived CDR1 and CDR2 are SGHNT and YENEEA. The CDR3 totals 15 residues. The CDR3: CASSPGQGSTDTQYF. CDR3 DNA sequence: TGTGCCAGCAGCCCGGGACAGGGGAGCACAGATACGCAGTATTTT. Supplemented by reference TRBV11-3 and TRBJ2-3, the full variable domain reads EAGVVQSPRYKIIEKKQPVAFWCNPISGHNTLYWYLQNLGQGPELLIRYENEEAVDDSQLPKDRFSAERLKGVDSTLKIQPAELGDSAVYLCASSPGQGSTDTQYFGPGTRLTVL.

This chain uses TRBV5-1 with TRBJ2-1, with 7 bases identical to TRBD2. CDR1 SGHRS and CDR2 YFSETQ come from the germline V gene. With 5 bases clipped from V and 7 bases from J, the junction kept 12 bases outside the gene matches. The CDR3 contains 15 residues. The CDR3 DNA is TGCGCCAGCAGGCGGGAGCTAACCGTACTTAATGAGCAGTTCTTC. Protein product: CASRRELTVLNEQFF.

V usage is TRBV30 and J usage is TRBJ1-5; 8 nucleotides agree with TRBD1. The CDR3 contains 16 residues. The V gene end was trimmed by 3 bases and the J gene end by 0 bases; junction bases not matched to a gene: 7. The V gene's germline CDR1 is GTSNPN and CDR2 SVGIG (reference sequence). The CDR3 DNA reads TGTGCCTGGAGGGGAAAGGGACAGGATAGCAATCAGCCCCAGCATTTT. It is translated as CAWRGKGQDSNQPQHF. Full variable domain (missing parts from reference TRBV30 and TRBJ1-5): SQTIHQWPATLVQPVGSPLSLECTVEGTSNPNLYWYRQAAGRGLQLLFYSVGIGQISSEVPQNLSASRPQDRQFILSSKKLLLSDSGFYLCAWRGKGQDSNQPQHFGDGTRLSIL.

The V and J genes are TRBV5-4 and TRBJ2-4; 9 bases fit TRBD1. The CDR3 is 17 residues long. Germline CDR1 and CDR2: SGHNT and YYREEE (reference sequence). With 4 bases clipped from V and 2 bases from J, the junction kept 10 bases outside the gene matches. CDR3 sequence: CASSTYRDRVSKNIQYF. The CDR3 DNA is TGTGCCAGCAGCACGTACCGGGACAGGGTTTCCAAAAACATTCAGTACTTC.

This clone was recorded once. The V gene is TRBV29-1, the J gene TRBJ1-1, with 11 bases lining up with TRBD1. The CDR3 extends over 16 amino acids. The ends lost 1 base at V and 3 bases at J; junction bases unmatched: 7. CDR1 SQVTM and CDR2 ANQGSEA come from the germline V gene. CDR3 sequence: CSVEAPGQGGDTEAFF. The CDR3 DNA sequence: TGCAGCGTTGAAGCTCCGGGACAGGGGGGGGACACTGAAGCTTTCTTT.

This clone was picked up a small number of times. The chain couples TRBV29-1 to TRBJ2-1; TRBD2 might be the D (7 bases). The CDR3 covers 14 residues. Germline values: CDR1 SQVTM, CDR2 ANQGSEA. Trimming took 8 bases from V and 1 from J, leaving 15 bases between them. Here the CDR3 reads CSCERDISYNEQFF. Written as DNA, the CDR3 is TGCAGCTGTGAGCGGGACATATCCTACAATGAGCAGTTCTTC.

This chain uses TRBV5-1 with TRBJ2-3, with 8 bases identical to TRBD2. Germline assignment: CDR1 SGHRS and CDR2 YFSETQ. V was pared by 4 bases and J by 1 base, with 8 bases of the junction left unmatched. CDR3 length: 16 amino acids. The CDR3 nucleotides read TGCGCCAGCAGCCTGTTGGCGGGGGGCGGCACAGATACGCAGTATTTT. Protein product: CASSLLAGGGTDTQYF.